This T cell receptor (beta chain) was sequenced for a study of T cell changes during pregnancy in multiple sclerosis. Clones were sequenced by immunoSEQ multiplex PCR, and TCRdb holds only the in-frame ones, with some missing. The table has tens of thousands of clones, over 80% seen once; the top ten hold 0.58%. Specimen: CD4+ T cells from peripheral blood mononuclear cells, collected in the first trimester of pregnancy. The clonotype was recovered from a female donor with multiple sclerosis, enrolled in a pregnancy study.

The CDR3 bases are TGCAGCGTTGAACTCCCCAGTGGTGGAGGGCTCGACACTGAAGCTTTCTTT. Its translation: CSVELPSGGGLDTEAFF. The chain carries TRBV29-1 and TRBJ1-1; D remains unclear. The CDR3 has 17 residues. Germline CDR1 reads SQVTM; CDR2 reads ANQGSEA. V dropped 2 bases and J dropped 3 bases, with 22 bases sitting between them.